The 10 T cell receptor beta chains below all came from one sample that was sequenced in a study of blood T cell repertoires in COVID-19. Clones were sequenced by immunoSEQ multiplex PCR, and TCRdb holds only the in-frame ones, with some missing. The data hold approximately 250,000 clones, with about four fifths observed a single time. The sample was peripheral blood. These receptors all stem from a man aged 45-60 years with acute or convalescent COVID-19.

V gene TRBV30 combines with J gene TRBJ1-5, with unresolved D. The germline gives CDR1 GTSNPN, CDR2 SVGIG (reference sequence). There are 13 residues in the CDR3. V was cut by 2 bases and J by 8 bases, with 13 bases left in between. The CDR3 loop reads CAWSPEGEEPQHF. The CDR3 DNA reads TGTGCCTGGAGTCCAGAAGGAGAGGAGCCCCAGCATTTT.

The rearrangement links TRBV19 to TRBJ1-6, with 7 bases lining up with TRBD1. V dropped 5 bases and J dropped 7; count of bases not matched to a gene: 11. The CDR3 covers 16 residues. Germline V gene sequence: CDR1 LNHDA, CDR2 SQIVND (reference sequence). CDR3: CASSADQGVRNSPLHF. The DNA of the CDR3 is TGTGCCAGTAGTGCCGACCAGGGGGTTCGCAATTCACCCCTCCACTTT.

The chain links TRBV4-2 to TRBJ1-3; no reliable D call. The length of the CDR3 is 16 residues. Germline V gives CDR1 LGHNA, CDR2 YNFKEQ. The V end lost 2 bases, the J end lost 0 bases, and 11 bases lay between the germline ends. As DNA, the CDR3 is TGTGCCAGCAGCCAATTACATGGCGGCTCTGGAAACACCATATATTTT. It specifies CASSQLHGGSGNTIYF.

The CDR3 loop reads CASSPPNQGDTEAFF. In DNA form, the CDR3 reads TGTGCCAGCTCACCACCGAATCAGGGTGACACTGAAGCTTTCTTT. This chain joins TRBV18 and TRBJ1-1, with a possible D match to TRBD1 (5 bases). The germline gives CDR1 KGHSH, CDR2 LQKENI. The ends were cut back, 0 bases at V and 3 bases at J, with 11 bases in the middle. The CDR3 contains 15 residues. The variable domain in full, completed from reference TRBV18 and TRBJ1-1, reads NAGVMQNPRHLVRRRGQEARLRCSPMKGHSHVYWYRQLPEEGLKFMVYLQKENIIDESGMPKERFSAEFPKEGPSILRIQQVVRGDSAAYFCASSPPNQGDTEAFFGQGTRLTVV.

The CDR3 loop is CASSYRGYNEQFF. The CDR3 DNA reads TGTGCCAGCAGTTATAGGGGCTACAATGAGCAGTTCTTC. The chain carries TRBV6-5 and TRBJ2-1; possible D gene TRBD1, 5 bases. Germline V gives CDR1 MNHEY, CDR2 SVGAGI. V was trimmed by 3 bases and J by 3 bases, leaving 6 bases between them. The CDR3 is 13 residues long.

The chain carries TRBV18 and TRBJ1-1, with 8 bases aligning to TRBD1. The CDR3 has 14 residues. V lost 3 bases, J lost 3 bases, and 3 bases stayed unmatched. Germline CDR1 KGHSH, CDR2 LQKENI. This CDR3 reads CASSPLDRDTEAFF. CDR3 nucleotide sequence: TGTGCCAGCTCACCCCTGGACAGGGACACTGAAGCTTTCTTT.

The chain carries TRBV27 and TRBJ1-4, with D hard to call. The length of the CDR3 is 16 residues. Between the trimmed V and J ends, which lost 6 bases and 0 bases, there was a span of 14 bases. CDR1 is MNHEY, CDR2 SMNVEV, per germline (reference sequence). DNA for the CDR3: TGTGCCAGCAGAGTGGCAGAAACCGCAACTAATGAAAAACTGTTTTTT. It codes for CASRVAETATNEKLFF.

This clone has a count of ten or more. One end of the junction is discordant with germline, which a read error may explain. The chain is built from TRBV20-1 and TRBJ1-4; the D gene is possibly TRBD1 (6 bases). CDR3 size: 11 residues. Germline CDR1 is DFQATT and CDR2 is SNEGSKA (reference sequence). The CDR3 region is CSARDGRQEIF. CDR3 bases: TGCAGTGCTAGAGATGGGAGACAGGAAATTTTT.

The chain combines TRBV9 with TRBJ1-1; 8 bases match TRBD1. The germline V gene has CDR1 SGDLS and CDR2 YYNGEE. The junction had 9 bases not matched to a gene; V was cut back by 0 bases and J by 5 bases. The CDR3 is 16 amino acids. The CDR3 reads CASSVDSRQGWTEAFF. Here the CDR3 DNA reads TGTGCCAGCAGCGTAGATTCTCGACAGGGGTGGACTGAAGCTTTCTTT.

V and J are TRBV2 and TRBJ2-7; a possible D gene is TRBD2 (5 bases). This CDR3 contains 15 residues. The germline CDR1 and CDR2 sequences are SNHLY and FYNNEI. V lost 10 bases and J lost 7, with 26 bases in between. The CDR3 protein is CAIRNAGEYPGEQYF. In nucleotides, the CDR3 is TGTGCCATCAGAAACGCTGGGGAATACCCGGGGGAGCAGTACTTC. Using reference TRBV2 and TRBJ2-7 for the parts outside the CDR3, the full variable domain is EPEVTQTPSHQVTQMGQEVILRCVPISNHLYFYWYRQILGQKVEFLVSFYNNEISEKSEIFDDQFSVERPDGSNFTLKIRSTKLEDSAMYFCAIRNAGEYPGEQYFGPGTRLTVT.